The sequence of this TCR beta chain was determined in a study of blood T cell repertoires in COVID-19 (TCRdb year 2020). Concerning the study at large: Samples covering the acute and convalescent phases of COVID-19 were provided by collaborators in the United States, Italy and Spain. The prospective study material was composed of cDNA or gDNA derived from T cells, B-cell-depleted T cells, or PBMCs. Subjects who had been exposed to COVID-19, were actively infected with it, or had recovered from it provided the deeply sampled blood TCRbeta repertoires that made up the dataset. A freely available public database, intended as a resource for researchers studying the immune response to SARS-CoV-2, is where the repertoires were released. Samples were obtained from the ongoing ImmuneRACE study (first 160 participants) and from approximately 1,200 subjects provided by 6 global collaborators. Nearly every sample came with metadata listing a de-identified subject ID, COVID-19 status, age in years and sex. Where available, HLA class I and class II types were taken from metadata supplied by the sample provider and were not determined by assay-based typing. Broader findings and caveats from the paper: How much clinical and demographic metadata was included differed by source and by participant, and the metadata was provided uncurated.

TCRbeta CDR3 regions were amplified from genomic DNA by means of the immunoSEQ Assay, a bias-controlled multiplex PCR. The paper's processing steps were these. The number of nucleated cells in each sample was estimated by amplification of reference gene primers within the assay. To quantify the absolute abundance of each unique TCRbeta CDR3 rearrangement, sequence reads were collapsed and filtered. For each sample, productive Simpson clonality was calculated as the square root of Simpson's diversity index over productive rearrangements. TCRdb took this table from immuneACCESS and kept in-frame rearrangements with V and J called. Such tables lack part of the clones; where checked against another copy, unresolved V genes explain under half of the gap, and the rest is unexplained. That table gives V, J and clone size, and the DNA gave D and trimming. In this sample the table shows some 200,000 clones, about 85% of which occur a single time. The ten top clones hold roughly 2.5% of the sample.

From a lookup of the germline V gene, CDR1 and CDR2 are ENHRY and SYGVKD. Inclusive of the bounding cysteine and phenylalanine, the CDR3 is 13 residues long. The read is trimmed to its CDR3 DNA, 39 bases read in frame from base 1. At the junction V is shortened by 6 bases and J by 3 bases, with 11 bases in between. Participants in the prospective study were enrolled through a virtual design, were aged about 18 to 100 years, and lived in fewer than 30 United States geographic areas. To assign participants to cohorts, the prospective study relied on clinical history that participants themselves reported in a screening survey and a study questionnaire. Recovered participants in ImmuneRACE Cohort 3 were defined as having two consecutive negative NP/OP PCR tests, clearance from a healthcare professional, or resolution of symptoms. Mobile phlebotomists in the prospective study collected whole blood, serum and a nasopharyngeal or oropharyngeal swab from every participant. Participants in the prospective study had the option to provide additional blood draws and questionnaires over a roughly two-month period. Before DNA extraction, prospective study blood samples were shipped either frozen or at room temperature.

A note on this clone: What antigen it recognizes has not been identified. No much larger clonotype is one base removed from it; base qualities were not supplied.

The sequencing sample was made of PBMCs or T cells enriched from blood (not recorded which). The sequence was collected from a woman in her twenties or thirties who had recovered from COVID-19. Rearrangement joined TRBV10-3 to TRBJ2-5; a tentative D match to TRBD1 spans 5 bases. The CDR3 sequence is CAIRDPREETQYF. The DNA sequence is as follows: TGTGCCATCAGAGACCCCAGGGAAGAGACCCAGTACTTC.